This T cell receptor (beta chain) is drawn from a study of early T cells in non-severe SARS-CoV-2 infection. About the study: The chains were unpaired, and the sequenced material was bulk RNA from unsorted whole blood. Whole-study results and caveats: Using VDJdb, the matching emphasized anti-spike CD8 responses while missing private and CD4 specificities.

The V gene lost 6 bases and the J gene lost 3 bases, with 13 bases spanning the gap. The CDR3 has 13 residues. Germline V gene data show CDR1 as SGHRS and CDR2 as YFSETQ. Each single cDNA molecule received a unique molecular identifier. Each CDR3 protein is one row after TCRdb ran MiXCR on the 5' RACE reads. Of 80,000 to 95,000 distinct CDR3 sequences in the sample, about 15% were seen once. This clonotype was seen more than once but under ten times. The antigen remains unidentified. This clonotype originated in an adult who was a healthcare worker with PCR-confirmed SARS-CoV-2 infection or an uninfected control (not recorded which). The V call is TRBV5-1, the J call TRBJ2-7, with D tentatively TRBD1 (5 bases). Here the sequenced sample was whole blood, taken at baseline. The CDR3 sequence: CASTPGQGYEQYF. The CDR3 coding sequence is TGCGCCAGCACCCCTGGGCAGGGCTACGAGCAGTACTTC.